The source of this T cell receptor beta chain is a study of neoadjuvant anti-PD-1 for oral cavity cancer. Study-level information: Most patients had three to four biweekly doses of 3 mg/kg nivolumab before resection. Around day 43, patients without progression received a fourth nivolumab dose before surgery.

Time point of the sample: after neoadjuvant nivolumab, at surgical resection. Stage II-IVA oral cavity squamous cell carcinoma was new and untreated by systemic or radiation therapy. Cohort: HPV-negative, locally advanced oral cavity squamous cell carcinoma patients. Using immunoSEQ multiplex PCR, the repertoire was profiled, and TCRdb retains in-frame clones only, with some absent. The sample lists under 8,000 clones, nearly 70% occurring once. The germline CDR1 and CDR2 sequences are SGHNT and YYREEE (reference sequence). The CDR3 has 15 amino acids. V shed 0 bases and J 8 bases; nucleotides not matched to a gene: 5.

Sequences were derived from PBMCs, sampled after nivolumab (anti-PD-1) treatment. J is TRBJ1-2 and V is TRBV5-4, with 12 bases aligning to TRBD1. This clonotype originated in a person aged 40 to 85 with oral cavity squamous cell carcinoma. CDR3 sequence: CASSLAGTGGVGYTF. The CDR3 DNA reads TGTGCCAGCAGCTTGGCCGGGACAGGGGGCGTCGGCTACACCTTC.